This record concerns one T cell receptor beta chain sequence. The antigen is unknown. This table comes from immunoSEQ multiplex PCR, and its TCRdb copy is limited to in-frame clones, with some not included. The repertoire holds around 52,000 clones, with around 55% as singletons. TCR beta libraries used about 2 micrograms of genomic DNA from cryopreserved PBMCs. CDR1 and CDR2 from the germline V gene are SGHRS and YFSETQ. The V and J ends lost 2 bases and 4 bases, in that order; junction bases with no gene match: 6. There are 16 residues in the CDR3. The data are from a study of cytotoxic CD8 clonotypes in ibrutinib-treated CLL. The wider study: Included were 11 to 12 relapsed/refractory and about 14 treatment-naive patients, of whom 17 to 18 were IGHV unmutated. When averaged across all of the samples, the counts came to approximately 250,000 productive templates and tens of thousands of productive rearrangements. Study conclusions and caveats: Progressing and sustained-remission patients had different sampling times.

Sequences were derived from PBMCs, sampled after 24 months of ibrutinib treatment. The sequence came from a human donor with chronic lymphocytic leukemia. The chain is built from TRBV5-1 and TRBJ1-2; TRBD1 agrees at 12 bases. Here the CDR3 DNA reads TGCGCCAGCAGCTTAACGGGACAGGGGGCTGGCTATGGCTACACCTTC. This codes for CASSLTGQGAGYGYTF.